These 18 T cell receptor beta chains share one sample of origin, sequenced in a study of blood T cells in healthy people across ages. A J-beta primer mix and a sample-barcoded 5' primer were used in a second PCR of roughly 7 to 12 cycles. TCRdb independently ran MiXCR on the 5' RACE reads; one entry per CDR3 protein. The sample comprises about 1 million distinct CDR3 sequences, 40% to 45% of which are singletons, and approximately 17% rests with the top ten. The sequenced sample consisted of blood. These receptors all come from a woman aged 55-75 years in good health.

This clonotype was recorded a few times. The V call is TRBV20-1, the J call TRBJ2-7; 11 positions match TRBD2. The J segment lost 4 bases and the V segment lost 5 bases, leaving 4 bases of the junction unmatched. CDR3 length: 13 amino acids. Germline V lookup: CDR1 DFQATT, CDR2 SNEGSKA (reference sequence). The CDR3 DNA is TGCAGTGCTTTAGCGGGAGGGGGGTACGAGCAGTACTTC. The encoded protein is CSALAGGGYEQYF.

With respect to this clonotype: At one of its ends the junction is not consistent with the germline gene, which may arise from a read error. The gene calls are TRBV7-2 and TRBJ2-1; TRBD1 matches at 8 bases. CDR1 and CDR2 from the germline V gene are SGHTA and FQGNSA. The CDR3 has 14 residues. Here the CDR3 reads CAGSLRQGLGEQFF. CDR3 coding DNA: TGTGCCGGCAGCTTGCGACAGGGGCTGGGAGAGCAGTTCTTC.

Notes on this clonotype: A junction end diverges from the germline sequence, so it may reflect a read error. This chain uses TRBV24-1 with TRBJ2-5; perhaps TRBD1 as D (6 bases). The germline CDR1 and CDR2 sequences are KGHDR and SFDVKD. The CDR3 runs to 15 residues. In nucleotides, the CDR3 is TGTGCCACCAGCGATTGGGCAGGGGCTCGGGAGACCCAGTACTTC. It yields the protein CATSDWAGARETQYF.

The chain employs TRBV5-1 and TRBJ2-3, with D unresolved. V lost 4 bases and J lost 3, with 15 bases in between. Per the germline V gene, CDR1 is SGHRS and CDR2 is YFSETQ. This CDR3 is built from 15 residues. Written as DNA, the CDR3 is TGCGCCAGCAGCCGAGGAGCATTTATAACAGATACGCAGTATTTT. This encodes CASSRGAFITDTQYF.

The rearrangement links TRBV6-2 or TRBV6-3 to TRBJ2-5; 10 bases are shared with TRBD2. There are 16 residues in the CDR3. In germline, CDR1 is MNHEY, CDR2 SVGEGT. J lost 5 bases, V lost 5 bases, and 11 bases had no gene match. The CDR3 spells CASSNASGRKRETQYF. The CDR3 nucleotides read TGTGCCAGCAGTAATGCTAGCGGGAGAAAACGGGAGACCCAGTACTTC.

As for this clonotype: One end of the junction does not line up with germline, which may come from a read error. The chain employs TRBV20-1 and TRBJ2-4, with D maybe TRBD1 (6 bases). Germline values: CDR1 DFQATT, CDR2 SNEGSKA (reference sequence). The CDR3 runs 15 residues. The CDR3 loop reads CGAVRLDRAKNIQYF. CDR3 sequence (DNA): TGCGGTGCTGTTAGACTGGACAGAGCCAAAAACATTCAGTACTTC.

There are a few counts of this clonotype. The V and J genes are TRBV27 and TRBJ2-1, with 7 bases identical to TRBD1. The CDR3 contains 13 residues. V dropped 8 bases and J dropped 4; count of bases not matched to a gene: 5. The germline V gene encodes CDR1 MNHEY and CDR2 SMNVEV (reference sequence). CDR3 sequence reads: CASRDSEYNEQFF. In DNA, the CDR3 is TGTGCCAGCCGGGACAGCGAATACAATGAGCAGTTCTTC.

The V call is TRBV5-1, the J call TRBJ2-1; TRBD2 is a possible D gene (6 bases). Germline CDR1 reads SGHRS; CDR2 reads YFSETQ. Trimming removed 2 bases from V and 6 bases from J, with 15 bases in between. The length of the CDR3 is 15 residues. CDR3 region: CASSFAGPSLNEQFF. As DNA, the CDR3 is TGCGCCAGCAGCTTTGCGGGACCCTCCCTCAATGAGCAGTTCTTC.

The chain is built from TRBV7-9 and TRBJ2-3; D not resolved. V was clipped by 7 bases and J by 2 bases, with 28 bases between them. The CDR3 contains 19 residues. Germline V gene data show CDR1 as SEHNR and CDR2 as FQNEAQ (reference sequence). CDR3 region: CASTYSNGPLRGVTDTQYF. CDR3 in DNA: TGTGCCAGCACCTATTCCAACGGGCCCCTACGTGGGGTCACAGATACGCAGTATTTT.

Here the CDR3 reads CSARDRLPSTYEQYF. In DNA form, the CDR3 reads TGCAGTGCTAGAGATCGGCTACCGAGTACCTACGAGCAGTACTTC. V gene TRBV20-1 combines with J gene TRBJ2-7; D is uncertain. This CDR3 contains 15 residues. Germline-derived CDR1 and CDR2 are DFQATT and SNEGSKA (reference sequence). Trimming stripped 0 bases from V and 2 bases from J, with 14 bases between.

The V and J genes are TRBV20-1 and TRBJ2-6; TRBD1 agrees at 8 bases. CDR3 length equals 18 residues. V was clipped by 4 bases and J by 1 base; unmatched bases: 12. CDR1 is DFQATT, CDR2 SNEGSKA, per germline (reference sequence). CDR3: CSAMNSGGVGSGANVLTF. In DNA form, the CDR3 reads TGCAGTGCTATGAATTCAGGGGGCGTGGGGTCTGGGGCCAACGTCCTGACTTTC.

There are a few counts of this clonotype. The chain uses TRBV12-3 or TRBV12-4 and TRBJ2-1; 7 positions agree with TRBD2. The CDR3 loop spans 15 amino acids. With V trimmed by 7 bases and J by 6 bases, 12 bases remained unmatched. The CDR3 DNA reads as TGTGCCAGCACCCTAACTAGTGGGAGGGGCAATGAGCAGTTCTTC. Amino acids: CASTLTSGRGNEQFF.

This clonotype showed up just a few times. The rearrangement joins TRBV7-8 to TRBJ2-3; 15 bases are shared with TRBD2. This CDR3 contains 18 residues. Germline V lookup: CDR1 SGHVS, CDR2 FQNEAQ. The J segment lost 4 bases and the V segment lost 5 bases, leaving 10 bases of the junction unmatched. The CDR3 here is CASSTTTGLAGGPDTQYF. CDR3 DNA sequence: TGTGCCAGCAGCACAACCACCGGACTAGCGGGAGGGCCAGATACGCAGTATTTT. The full variable domain, in which reference TRBV7-8 and TRBJ2-3 provide the parts outside the CDR3, is GAGVSQSPRYKVAKRGQDVALRCDPISGHVSLFWYQQALGQGPEFLTYFQNEAQLDKSGLPSDRFFAERPEGSVSTLKIQRTQQEDSAVYLCASSTTTGLAGGPDTQYFGPGTRLTVL.

This rearrangement joins TRBV24-1 to TRBJ1-2; weak D call: TRBD1 (5 bases). Trimming stripped 7 bases from V and 5 bases from J, with 16 bases between. The germline V gene encodes CDR1 KGHDR and CDR2 SFDVKD. CDR3 length equals 14 residues. The CDR3: CATSSPAGTYGYTF. DNA of the CDR3: TGTGCCACCAGCAGTCCCGCTGGGACTTATGGCTACACCTTC.

This clonotype appeared a few times. The rearrangement uses TRBV5-1 and TRBJ2-1; unclear D gene. Between the trimmed V and J ends, which lost 6 bases and 2 bases, there was a span of 18 bases. From germline, CDR1 is SGHRS and CDR2 YFSETQ. The CDR3 is 16 residues long. The CDR3 DNA follows: TGCGCCAGCACGCCAAACCAGGTCCCGACCTACAATGAGCAGTTCTTC. Its protein is CASTPNQVPTYNEQFF.

A few counts support this clonotype. The chain employs TRBV5-1 and TRBJ2-7, with D perhaps matching TRBD1 (5 bases). This CDR3 spans 15 amino acids. Trimming shortened V by 0 bases and J by 0 bases, and 10 bases separated the two germline ends. From germline, CDR1 is SGHRS and CDR2 YFSETQ. The CDR3 DNA is TGCGCCAGCAGCTTGGGAGGACACCTCTCCTACGAGCAGTACTTC. This translates into CASSLGGHLSYEQYF.

The rearrangement joins TRBV14 to TRBJ2-7; 13 positions agree with TRBD2. The J call may be incorrect, as the DNA end agrees better with TRBJ2-5. The CDR3 is 17 residues long. Germline assignment: CDR1 SGHDN and CDR2 FVKESK. The chain's CDR3 is CASSQDSGLAGVETQYF. The CDR3 bases are TGTGCCAGCAGCCAAGATTCCGGACTAGCGGGAGTGGAGACCCAGTACTTC.

The rearrangement links TRBV27 to TRBJ2-7; D is uncertain. The J call may be in error: the DNA end matches TRBJ2-4 better. Germline V gene lookup returns CDR1 MNHEY and CDR2 SMNVEV (reference sequence). This CDR3 region has 13 residues. In nucleotides, the CDR3 is TGTGCCAGCAGTTTAAGTTATGGAAACATTCAGTACTTC. Translated, it gives CASSLSYGNIQYF.